This TCR beta chain was found in a study of T-cell memory formation after mild COVID-19. Across the whole study: Each donor largely had its own TCR clusters.

Germline CDR1 reads SSHAT; CDR2 reads FNYEAQ (reference sequence). The length of the CDR3 is 17 residues. In TCRdb, the 5' RACE reads were re-called with MiXCR into one record per CDR3 protein. The repertoire holds about 360,000 distinct CDR3 sequences, with 10% to 15% as singletons. With regard to this clonotype: One end of the junction fails to match germline, which may point to a read error.

V is TRBV7-7 and J is TRBJ2-3; 13 nucleotides match TRBD2. The TCR was taken from a man aged 18 to 29 who had mild COVID-19 (a few samples of this study predate the infection). Cell type and time point are not known. The sequenced sample consisted of PBMCs or a T cell subset sorted from them (not recorded which). CDR3 nucleotides: TGTGCTAGCAGCTCCCTAGAGGGGACTAGCGGGGCGGCTACGCAGTATTTT. Translating it yields CASSSLEGTSGAATQYF.